This T cell receptor (beta chain) was identified in a study of T cell changes during pregnancy in multiple sclerosis (dated by TCRdb to between 2018 and 2021). Background on the whole study: In women with multiple sclerosis, the researchers looked at how the T cell repertoire shifted as pregnancy progressed.

Library prep was done by the immunoSEQ multiplex PCR assay. Entries here come from immuneACCESS through TCRdb and include only in-frame sequences with V and J called. Some clones fail to appear in such tables; in the studies checked, an unresolved V gene covers under half of the shortfall, and the cause of the remainder is unknown. Recorded for this sample are tens of thousands of clones; about 92% of them occurred a single time. In total, the top ten clones hold less than 4% of the sample. Concerning this clone: Its recognized antigen is unknown. No clone much larger than this one lies a single base away; base qualities are absent.

Sequences LNHDA (CDR1) and SQIVND (CDR2) are obtained from the germline V gene (reference sequence). Trimming accounts for 3 bases at V and 7 bases at J, while the number of junction bases matched to no gene is 7. The CDR3 contains 14 residues, cysteine and phenylalanine counted. The entry retains the CDR3 DNA only, 42 bases that are in frame from base 1. The source was CD8+ T cells from peripheral blood mononuclear cells, collected before pregnancy. The sequence was collected from a female donor with multiple sclerosis, enrolled in a pregnancy study. The V gene is TRBV19 and the J gene is TRBJ1-1; 8 bases in the junction line up with TRBD1. CDR3 reads: CASSILTDRGEAFF. The sequence in DNA is TGTGCCAGTAGTATCCTGACTGACAGGGGTGAAGCTTTCTTT.